The source of this T cell receptor beta chain is a study of cytomegalovirus exposure and HLA in healthy donors. Study-wide results and caveats: Later, an analysis showed that TCR beta chains associated with HLA were more clonally expanded than others that were equally common. A later analysis reportedly identified an Asian-associated ancestry cluster as carrying fewer N-insertions than the approximately 670-donor mean.

The germline gives CDR1 SGHRS, CDR2 YFSETQ. This CDR3 is 13 amino acids long. Between the trimmed V and J ends, which lost 4 bases and 1 base, there was a span of 8 bases. As for this clone: As yet, its antigen is unknown.

The PCR ran on 60 Vbeta and 13 Jbeta primers. Profiled with immunoSEQ multiplex PCR; TCRdb holds only in-frame clones, not every one. Here the sample spans about 150,000 clones, around 81% being singletons. V gene TRBV5-1 combines with J gene TRBJ1-1; D gene unclear. What was sequenced was PBMCs. The receptor was isolated from a woman aged 40 to 49 in good health and CMV-seropositive. In DNA, the CDR3 is TGCGCCAGCAGCCCAACAACGAACACTGAAGCTTTCTTT. This gives the protein CASSPTTNTEAFF. The whole variable domain, remainder taken from reference TRBV5-1 and TRBJ1-1, is KAGVTQTPRYLIKTRGQQVTLSCSPISGHRSVSWYQQTPGQGLQFLFEYFSETQRNKGNFPGRFSGRQFSNSRSEMNVSTLELGDSALYLCASSPTTNTEAFFGQGTRLTVV.